The 15 T cell receptor beta chains reported below all come from one sample, sequenced in a study of identical twins. TCRdb ran MiXCR on the 5' RACE reads and lists one entry per CDR3 protein. The table lists 450,000 to 600,000 distinct CDR3 sequences, 20% to 25% of them singletons. Separately, the same data were catalogued under a study of yellow fever vaccine responses in identical twins.

Material: CD4+ T cells sorted from blood. The receptors come from a woman aged 18 to 35 in good health.

This clonotype has more than one count but fewer than ten. The chain combines TRBV4-1 with TRBJ2-2; D remains unclear. This CDR3 has 17 residues. Germline V gene data show CDR1 as MGHRA and CDR2 as YSYEKL. V was pared by 0 bases and J by 5 bases, with 16 bases between. This CDR3 is CASSQDLGPWKTGELFF. The CDR3 region has the DNA TGCGCCAGCAGCCAAGATTTGGGCCCATGGAAGACCGGGGAGCTGTTTTTT.

The chain uses TRBV28 and TRBJ1-6; tentative D call: TRBD1 (6 bases). The CDR3 spans 15 residues. Germline V gene data show CDR1 as MDHEN and CDR2 as SYDVKM. Trimming shortened V by 3 bases and J by 5 bases, and 11 bases separated the two germline ends. CDR3 amino acids: CASSFQGPNNSPLHF. In DNA form, the CDR3 reads TGTGCCAGCAGTTTTCAGGGGCCCAATAATTCACCCCTCCACTTT.

The chain employs TRBV12-3 or TRBV12-4 and TRBJ2-5, with TRBD1 identical over 8 bases. The ends lost 6 bases at V and 5 bases at J; junction bases unmatched: 17. The CDR3 loop spans 17 amino acids. CDR3 sequence reads: CASSRPESRGQGETQYF. The CDR3 nucleotides read TGTGCCAGCAGCCGCCCAGAGAGCAGGGGGCAGGGGGAGACCCAGTACTTC.

A few counts support this clonotype. This chain links TRBV12-3 or TRBV12-4 with TRBJ1-6, with a weak D call TRBD1 (5 bases). The length of the CDR3 is 14 residues. The ends were cut back, 3 bases at V and 8 bases at J, with 11 bases in the middle. The CDR3 sequence: CASSFVRVDSPLHF. CDR3 DNA: TGTGCCAGCAGTTTTGTCAGGGTGGATTCACCCCTCCACTTT.

This clonotype was counted between two and nine times. The chain uses TRBV11-3 and TRBJ1-6; the D is unclear. Trimming took off 5 bases at V and 6 bases at J, with 8 bases between the two ends. The CDR3 runs to 13 residues. The germline V gene encodes CDR1 SGHNT and CDR2 YENEEA. For the CDR3, the DNA is TGTGCCAGCAGCACAACCACTAATTCACCCCTCCACTTT. Translation: CASSTTTNSPLHF.

The V and J genes are TRBV7-9 and TRBJ2-1; 9 bases match TRBD2. The CDR3 runs to 17 residues. J gave up 5 bases and V 4 bases, and 12 bases lay outside the gene matches. Germline V CDR1 and CDR2: SEHNR, FQNEAQ (reference sequence). The CDR3 bases are TGTGCCAGCAGCTCCCCCCTTGGCGGGAGGGCGGACAATGAGCAGTTCTTC. Protein product: CASSSPLGGRADNEQFF.

This clonotype showed up just a few times. CDR3 amino acids: CASSPPGGVATGELFF. CDR3 sequence (DNA): TGTGCCAGCAGCCCCCCGGGGGGGGTGGCCACCGGGGAGCTGTTTTTT. V gene TRBV7-8 combines with J gene TRBJ2-2; 8 bases agree with TRBD2. The junction had 9 bases not matched to a gene; V was cut back by 5 bases and J by 4 bases. The CDR3 sequence is 16 residues long. The germline V gene has CDR1 SGHVS and CDR2 FQNEAQ.

The chain employs TRBV7-8 and TRBJ1-1; the D is unclear. Germline CDR1 is SGHVS and CDR2 is FQNEAQ. Trimming shortened V by 2 bases and J by 3 bases, and 16 bases separated the two germline ends. The CDR3 length is 16 residues. This CDR3 is CASSLREDMGYTEAFF. CDR3 coding DNA: TGTGCCAGCAGCTTAAGGGAAGACATGGGATACACTGAAGCTTTCTTT.

The rearrangement joins TRBV6-1 to TRBJ1-4, with D hard to call. Germline V CDR1 and CDR2: MNHNS, SASEGT. This CDR3 has 13 amino acids. Trimming took 6 bases from V and 5 from J, leaving 10 bases between them. The CDR3 loop reads CASSLFQNEKLFF. In nucleotides, the CDR3 is TGTGCCAGCAGCCTTTTCCAGAATGAAAAACTGTTTTTT.

The V gene is TRBV11-3, the J gene TRBJ1-4; D remains ambiguous. Germline CDR1 and CDR2: SGHNT and YENEEA. V shed 5 bases and J shed 5 bases, with 12 bases lying between them. The CDR3 consists of 14 residues. The CDR3 DNA is TGTGCCAGCAGCACACGGGCCCAGAATGAAAAACTGTTTTTT. This codes for CASSTRAQNEKLFF.

The V call is TRBV7-9, the J call TRBJ1-1, with D uncertain. V lost 7 bases and J 1 base, leaving 10 bases between the germline ends. This CDR3 region has 13 residues. Germline values: CDR1 SEHNR, CDR2 FQNEAQ (reference sequence). The CDR3 DNA reads TGTGCCAGCACCCCGGACGGGAACACTGAAGCTTTCTTT. Translation gives CASTPDGNTEAFF.

The genes are TRBV28 and TRBJ1-1, with unresolved D. This CDR3 has 15 residues. Germline V gene data show CDR1 as MDHEN and CDR2 as SYDVKM. Between the trimmed V and J ends, which lost 10 bases and 3 bases, there was a span of 21 bases. The CDR3 region has the DNA TGTGCCACCCGAGGTTCCTCCCACAAGTACACTGAAGCTTTCTTT. Translating it yields CATRGSSHKYTEAFF.

This clonotype occurred a few times. Germline and junction disagree at one end, which may indicate a read error. As DNA, the CDR3 is TGTGCCAGCACACCGGGACTAGCGGGGACCGATACGCAGTATTTT. It translates to CASTPGLAGTDTQYF. The chain employs TRBV18 and TRBJ2-3, with 13 nucleotides matching TRBD2. The CDR3 is made up of 15 amino acids. Germline CDR1 KGHSH, CDR2 LQKENI.

V gene TRBV5-1 combines with J gene TRBJ2-5; D is possibly TRBD2 (5 bases). Germline CDR1 reads SGHRS; CDR2 reads YFSETQ. CDR3 size: 15 residues. V was shortened by 4 bases and J by 5 bases, with 18 bases between the two germline ends. CDR3 residues: CASSPTRALVETQYF. CDR3 in DNA: TGCGCCAGCAGCCCTACTAGGGCCTTAGTGGAGACCCAGTACTTC.

This clonotype has only a few counts. The chain recombines TRBV10-3 with TRBJ2-1; TRBD2 matches at 7 bases. With 0 bases clipped from V and 5 bases from J, the junction kept 1 base outside the gene matches. This CDR3 region has 14 residues. Germline CDR1 is ENHRY and CDR2 is SYGVKD. The DNA of the CDR3 is TGTGCCATCAGTGAGTCCGGGACTAACAATGAGCAGTTCTTC. Protein: CAISESGTNNEQFF.